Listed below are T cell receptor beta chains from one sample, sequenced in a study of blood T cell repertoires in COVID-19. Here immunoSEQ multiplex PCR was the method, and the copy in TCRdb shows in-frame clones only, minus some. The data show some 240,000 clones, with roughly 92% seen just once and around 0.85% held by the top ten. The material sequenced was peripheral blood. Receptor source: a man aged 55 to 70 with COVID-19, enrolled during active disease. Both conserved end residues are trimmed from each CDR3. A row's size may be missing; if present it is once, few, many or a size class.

CDR3: ASSQVAKGQGGLTEAF
size: -
J: TRBJ1-1
V: TRBV4-2

CDR3: ASSLSELAVNTGELF
size: -
J: TRBJ2-2
V: TRBV28

CDR3: ASSLAGQGSNEQF
size: -
J: TRBJ2-1
V: TRBV5-1

CDR3: ASSDPGVVSGYT
size: -
J: TRBJ1-2
V: TRBV2

CDR3: AGRYRGSINYGYT
size: -
J: TRBJ1-2
V: TRBV30

CDR3: ASSTLVGLLFTDTQY
size: few
J: TRBJ2-3
V: TRBV21-1

CDR3: AWSTGGDQPQH
size: -
J: TRBJ1-5
V: TRBV30

CDR3: ASSKVASSYEQY
size: -
J: TRBJ2-7
V: TRBV19

CDR3: ASSYSIPRGNSPLH
size: few
J: TRBJ1-6
V: TRBV6-5

CDR3: ASSEVVVITNYGYT
size: -
J: TRBJ1-2
V: TRBV6-1

CDR3: ASTKTGAGGYEQY
size: -
J: TRBJ2-7
V: TRBV6-5

CDR3: AWTGGRDTFMNTEAF
size: -
J: TRBJ1-1
V: TRBV30

CDR3: ASSRDREDAEAF
size: -
J: TRBJ1-1
V: TRBV19

CDR3: ASSVGTLLSEQY
size: -
J: TRBJ2-7
V: TRBV9

CDR3: SASSTRGQGHEQY
size: -
J: TRBJ2-7
V: TRBV20-1

CDR3: ASSEVTGASTDTQY
size: -
J: TRBJ2-3
V: TRBV2

CDR3: ASSLVQGSNSPLH
size: -
J: TRBJ1-6
V: TRBV7-2

CDR3: ASSQEWTGDYGYT
size: -
J: TRBJ1-2
V: TRBV4-2

CDR3: ASSPAVGIINSPLH
size: -
J: TRBJ1-6
V: TRBV3-1/TRBV3-2

CDR3: ASSWGQGNTEAF
size: once
J: TRBJ1-1
V: TRBV19

CDR3: ASSTDRGLSNEQF
size: -
J: TRBJ2-1
V: TRBV19

CDR3: AWNLAGVFRGEQY
size: -
J: TRBJ2-7
V: TRBV30